The rows below give T cell receptor beta chains drawn from one sample of a study of cytomegalovirus exposure and HLA in healthy donors. Clones were read by immunoSEQ multiplex PCR, and TCRdb kept only the in-frame ones, dropping some. This repertoire shows 150,000 to 200,000 clones, 70% to 90% found once; its top ten account for around 1.8%. Input material: PBMCs. The source is a woman younger than 35 in good health and CMV-seronegative. Each CDR3 is given with its conserved first and last residue. The order of the fields is J gene, clone size, V gene, D gene, CDR3 DNA, CDR3 protein. A D gene is named only where the DNA matches it firmly. Size is omitted from some rows. Given values are once, few, many or a class for expanded clones.

J: TRBJ2-7; size: -; V: TRBV28; D: TRBD2; DNA: TGTGCCAGCAGTTCGGGTCTAGCGGTCTACGAGCAGTACTTC; CDR3: CASSSGLAVYEQYF
J: TRBJ2-7; size: -; V: TRBV15; D: TRBD2; DNA: TGTGCCACCAGCCCTGGGAGGGCCCACGAGCAGTACTTC; CDR3: CATSPGRAHEQYF
J: TRBJ2-3; size: once; V: TRBV28; D: TRBD2; DNA: TGTGCCAGCAGTGGCCCCCCTAGCGGGAGGAGCACAGATACGCAGTATTTT; CDR3: CASSGPPSGRSTDTQYF
J: TRBJ1-6; size: once; V: TRBV5-1; D: TRBD1; DNA: TGCGCCAGCAGCCTAACGGACAGGGATTCACCCCTCCACTTT; CDR3: CASSLTDRDSPLHF
J: TRBJ2-7; size: once; V: TRBV28; D: TRBD1; DNA: TGTGCCAGCAGCCCTGACAGGGCCCCCTACGAGCAGTACTTC; CDR3: CASSPDRAPYEQYF
J: TRBJ2-7; size: -; V: TRBV18; D: -; DNA: TGTGCCAGCTCACGAGACAGCCTAAACTACGAGCAGTACTTC; CDR3: CASSRDSLNYEQYF
J: TRBJ2-1; size: -; V: TRBV7-9; D: TRBD2; DNA: TGTGCCAGCAGCTCGGGAGGTCCTTCATCCTACAATGAGCAGTTCTTC; CDR3: CASSSGGPSSYNEQFF
J: TRBJ1-2; size: -; V: TRBV29-1; D: TRBD1; DNA: TGCAGCGTTGAATCCCTGGGACAGGCCGATGGCTACACCTTC; CDR3: CSVESLGQADGYTF
J: TRBJ2-1; size: -; V: TRBV20-1; D: -; DNA: TGCAGTGCTAGTAGGGGGAATGAGCAGTTCTTC; CDR3: CSASRGNEQFF
J: TRBJ2-3; size: -; V: TRBV5-1; D: -; DNA: TGCGCCAGCAGCTTAAGTAGCGCAGATACGCAGTATTTT; CDR3: CASSLSSADTQYF
J: TRBJ2-7; size: once; V: TRBV2; D: TRBD2; DNA: TGTGCCAGCACCCCTAGCGGGAGTTCCTACGAGCAGTACTTC; CDR3: CASTPSGSSYEQYF
J: TRBJ2-7; size: -; V: TRBV28; D: TRBD1; DNA: TGTGCCAGCAGGGTTACAGGGGTCGAGCAGTACTTC; CDR3: CASRVTGVEQYF
J: TRBJ1-4; size: -; V: TRBV27; D: TRBD1; DNA: TGTGCCAGCAGTGTTCTCAGGGGGGAGCATGAAAAACTGTTTTTT; CDR3: CASSVLRGEHEKLFF
J: TRBJ2-7; size: few; V: TRBV6-5; D: -; DNA: TGTGCCAGCACCCACGGGGGGCTGAGCTCCTACGAGCAGTACTTC; CDR3: CASTHGGLSSYEQYF
J: TRBJ2-1; size: -; V: TRBV7-9; D: -; DNA: TGTGCCAGCAGCTTAGCGACCAGGCGCTCCTACAATGAGCAGTTCTTC; CDR3: CASSLATRRSYNEQFF
J: TRBJ2-2; size: -; V: TRBV28; D: TRBD2; DNA: TGTGCCAGCAGTTTCCCGGGGAGGGACGCCGGGGAGCTGTTTTTT; CDR3: CASSFPGRDAGELFF
J: TRBJ1-6; size: -; V: TRBV27; D: -; DNA: TGTGCCAGCAGTTTCCTAGATTCACCCCTCCACTTT; CDR3: CASSFLDSPLHF
J: TRBJ2-7; size: once; V: TRBV27; D: -; DNA: TGTGCCAGCAGTTTCGGGACAAGTACCTACGAGCAGTACTTC; CDR3: CASSFGTSTYEQYF
J: TRBJ1-6; size: -; V: TRBV23-1; D: -; DNA: TGCGCCAGGCGGACAGCCCCGCGTTCCCATATAATTCTGAGTAATTCACCCCTCCACTTT; CDR3: CARRTAPRSHIILSNSPLHF
J: TRBJ1-2; size: -; V: TRBV5-6; D: -; DNA: TGTGCCAGCAGCTACAGGGTTAGCGGCTACACCTTC; CDR3: CASSYRVSGYTF
J: TRBJ2-1; size: -; V: TRBV13; D: TRBD2; DNA: TGTGCCAGCAGCTTATGGCGGGGGGGCTCCTACAATGAGCAGTTCTTC; CDR3: CASSLWRGGSYNEQFF
J: TRBJ2-3; size: -; V: TRBV6-4; D: -; DNA: TGTGCCAGCAACTCCGGCGGGGCAGATACGCAGTATTTT; CDR3: CASNSGGADTQYF
J: TRBJ2-4; size: -; V: TRBV6-4; D: -; DNA: TGTGCCAGCAGTGACCTGGACAGTCAAAATCTAGCCAAAAACATTCAGTACTTC; CDR3: CASSDLDSQNLAKNIQYF
J: TRBJ2-3; size: -; V: TRBV27; D: TRBD2; DNA: TGTGCCAGCAGTCCGCGAACTAGCGGGAGGGCGGACCCGGATACGCAGTATTTT; CDR3: CASSPRTSGRADPDTQYF
J: TRBJ2-1; size: -; V: TRBV28; D: TRBD1; DNA: TGTGCCAGCATATTGGTGGCCCCGGGACAGGGGTCCAATGAGCAGTTCTTC; CDR3: CASILVAPGQGSNEQFF
J: TRBJ2-1; size: -; V: TRBV18; D: TRBD2; DNA: TGTGCCAGCTCCCGGGGCGGGGGGGCCTTAGGAGGCAATGAGCAGTTCTTC; CDR3: CASSRGGGALGGNEQFF
J: TRBJ2-5; size: -; V: TRBV10-3; D: TRBD1; DNA: TGTGCCATCAGCGGGACAGGGGGCGGGCAAGAGACCCAGTACTTC; CDR3: CAISGTGGGQETQYF
J: TRBJ2-5; size: -; V: TRBV28; D: TRBD1; DNA: TGTGCCAGCAGCCCACCGGGACAGGGGCCTCGAGGTAAAGAGACCCAGTACTTC; CDR3: CASSPPGQGPRGKETQYF
J: TRBJ2-3; size: once; V: TRBV28; D: -; DNA: TGTGCCAGCGTCCCTGCCGGCCGCGGCGGAGATACGCAGTATTTT; CDR3: CASVPAGRGGDTQYF